This T cell receptor (beta chain) is from a study of neurological immune-mediated disorders. In this sample, this clonotype turned up many times. Over 170 million TCR-beta sequences from 15-18 subjects came from every sequencing run. TCRdb re-called the 5' RACE reads with MiXCR, one entry per CDR3 protein. Here the sample spans tens of thousands of distinct CDR3 sequences, over 4% being singletons. The sequence was obtained from a man aged 45-60 years with multiple sclerosis. The sequenced sample was PBMCs.

The CDR3: CSARAGADGYTF. The CDR3 nucleotides read TGCAGTGCTAGAGCCGGGGCTGATGGCTACACCTTC. The rearrangement uses TRBV20-1 and TRBJ1-2; tentative D call: TRBD1 (5 bases). With 1 base removed from V and 6 bases from J, the gap between germline ends came to 9 bases. The germline gives CDR1 DFQATT, CDR2 SNEGSKA (reference sequence). The CDR3 is made up of 12 amino acids.